The table lists the clone carrying this TCR beta chain with many counts. The antigen remains unidentified. The CDR3 extends 3 residues past the end of the read, so its final part is completed from the germline J gene. The sample originates from a study of T cell clonality in common variable immunodeficiency. Findings of the study overall: Shared TCRbeta clones were fewer between CVID subjects than controls. CVID subjects showed higher TCRbeta clonality than healthy controls.

CDR3 size: 14 residues. In germline, CDR1 is SQVTM, CDR2 ANQGSEA. Between the trimmed V and J ends, which lost 2 bases and 2 bases, there was a span of 10 bases. TCRdb's table, derived via immunoSEQ multiplex PCR, lists solely in-frame clones and lacks some. The sample presents some 64,000 clones, none singletons. Most patients and controls had Caucasian heritage. Blood samples were heparinized, about 4.5 to 9 ml per donor. Input material: peripheral blood mononuclear cells. This TCR came from a person between 18 and 75 years old in good health. The chain is built from TRBV29-1 and TRBJ2-1; perhaps TRBD2 as D (6 bases). CDR3 amino acids: CSVERASAYNEQFF. The DNA read from the CDR3 is TGCAGCGTTGAAAGGGCTAGCGCCTACAATGAG.